Only one count was recorded for the clone carrying this T cell receptor beta chain. Its cognate antigen is unknown. The library was made from cDNA and included unique molecular identifiers. TCRdb redid the calling of the PCR reads with MiXCR, one entry per CDR3 protein. The sample yields hundreds of thousands of distinct CDR3 sequences, 59% seen once. The V gene end was trimmed by 3 bases and the J gene end by 4 bases; junction bases not matched to a gene: 8. This CDR3 contains 15 residues. In germline, CDR1 is ENHRY, CDR2 SYGVKD. These data come from a study of post-analysis software for immune sequencing data. Study-wide points: Compared against controls, patients with multiple sclerosis displayed significantly lower normalized Chao1 diversity. Co-batched samples clustered tightly together by F measure. In patients, TRBV5-6, TRBV5-1 and TRBV20-1 belonged to five TRBV segments found more frequently than in controls.

The source material was blood. The chain uses TRBV10-3 and TRBJ2-5; 7 bases align to TRBD1. This TCR came from a girl aged 2-10 years with multiple sclerosis. The CDR3 coding sequence is TGTGCCATCAGTGATTCAGGGGGTAGCGCAGAGACCCAGTACTTC. This codes for CAISDSGGSAETQYF.